The clone carrying this T cell receptor beta chain was seen just once. The CDR3 totals 12 residues. Germline-derived CDR1 and CDR2 are LNHDA and SQIVND (reference sequence). V lost 6 bases and J lost 8, with 11 bases in between. This sample was included in a study of blood T cell repertoires in COVID-19. Study-wide context: Sites in the United States, Italy and Spain provided acute and convalescent COVID-19 samples. From T cells, B-cell-depleted T cells, or PBMCs came the material, which was cDNA or gDNA.

In the original analysis: Quantification of nucleated cells was approximated via reference gene primer amplification. Profiling relied on immunoSEQ multiplex PCR, and the TCRdb table lists in-frame clones only, not all of them. V and J calls and clone size are given by that table; D and trimming were obtained from the DNA. The table lists approximately 150,000 clones, 65% to 90% of them singletons. The sequence came from a human donor in a cohort sampled during active COVID-19. The sample taken for sequencing was peripheral blood. The J gene is TRBJ2-1, the V gene TRBV19, with D perhaps TRBD1 (6 bases). CDR3 amino acids: CASSTGLDEQFF. The CDR3 DNA reads as TGTGCCAGTAGCACAGGGTTGGATGAGCAGTTCTTC. The entire variable domain, with the rest obtained from reference TRBV19 and TRBJ2-1, is as follows: DGGITQSPKYLFRKEGQNVTLSCEQNLNHDAMYWYRQDPGQGLRLIYYSQIVNDFQKGDIAEGYSVSREKKESFPLTVTSAQKNPTAFYLCASSTGLDEQFFGPGTRLTVL.